The 27 T cell receptor beta chains presented below share a single source sample, sequenced in a study of vaccination effects on CD4 cells after COVID-19. Antigen specificity for these receptors is unknown. Method: immunoSEQ multiplex PCR; TCRdb's copy keeps in-frame clones and lacks some. In the table there are approximately 66,000 clones, approximately 80% of which are singletons. On day 10 of culture, CD4+ T cells were separated out. Every participant took two doses of the BNT162b2 or mRNA-1273 vaccine. The sample in question was CD4+ T cells from PBMCs cultured without peptide, obtained after COVID-19 vaccination. These TCRs come from a human donor who received a COVID-19 vaccine.

The chain couples TRBV19 to TRBJ1-2; possible D gene TRBD1, 5 bases. Trimming took 2 bases from V and 7 from J, leaving 17 bases between them. CDR1 is LNHDA, CDR2 SQIVND, per germline (reference sequence). This CDR3 has 15 residues. CDR3 sequence (DNA): TGTGCCAGTAGTATATTCAGTCTAGGGGACGTTGGCTACACCTTC. Protein sequence: CASSIFSLGDVGYTF.

CDR3: CASSLGSPLRSYTF. The CDR3 nucleotides read TGTGCCAGCAGCCTAGGATCTCCACTCCGAAGTTACACCTTC. The rearrangement uses TRBV7-9 and TRBJ1-2; D remains ambiguous. The CDR3 has 14 amino acids. From germline, CDR1 is SEHNR and CDR2 FQNEAQ (reference sequence). Trimming cost V 5 bases and J 11 bases, with 21 bases left between them. The full variable domain, with the rest looked up from reference TRBV7-9 and TRBJ1-2, is DTGVSQNPRHKITKRGQNVTFRCDPISEHNRLYWYRQTLGQGPEFLTYFQNEAQLEKSRLLSDRFSAERPKGSFSTLEIQRTEQGDSAMYLCASSLGSPLRSYTFGSGTRLTVV.

The chain combines TRBV7-2 with TRBJ2-1; the match to TRBD2 covers 15 bases. This CDR3 has 18 residues. J was trimmed by 7 bases and V by 2 bases; bases with no gene match: 9. The V gene's germline CDR1 is SGHTA and CDR2 FQGNSA. As DNA, the CDR3 is TGTGCCAGCAGCTTATACCGGACTAGCGGGGGGGCGGGGAATGAGCAGTTCTTC. Translation: CASSLYRTSGGAGNEQFF.

In its sample, this clone was seen once. The chain recombines TRBV9 with TRBJ1-5; the D gene is possibly TRBD1 (5 bases). The CDR3 is 15 residues long. Per the germline V gene, CDR1 is SGDLS and CDR2 is YYNGEE. V lost 0 bases and J 7 bases, leaving 14 bases between the germline ends. CDR3 nucleotides: TGTGCCAGCAGCGTAGAGGGGCTCACCCAACAGCCCCAGCATTTT. As protein: CASSVEGLTQQPQHF.

The J gene is TRBJ2-7, the V gene TRBV19, with 13 bases matching TRBD2. With V trimmed by 4 bases and J by 4 bases, 16 bases remained unmatched. The CDR3 extends over 19 amino acids. Germline V gene sequence: CDR1 LNHDA, CDR2 SQIVND (reference sequence). This CDR3 is CASSSPRTSGGAPRYEQYV. Written as DNA, the CDR3 is TGTGCCAGTAGTAGCCCCAGGACTAGCGGGGGCGCACCACGGTACGAGCAGTACGTC.

The gene calls are TRBV4-3 and TRBJ1-1; TRBD1 is a possible D gene (5 bases). CDR3 length equals 14 residues. Trimming removed 1 base at V and 6 bases at J, with 12 bases between. Germline loops: CDR1 LGHNA, CDR2 YSLEER. The CDR3 DNA reads as TGCGCCAGCAGCCAAGCGGGGGTTGGGGCTGAAGCTTTCTTT. Amino acid sequence: CASSQAGVGAEAFF.

This chain's CDR3 is CASSQVAGYNEQFF. The CDR3 DNA is TGCGCCAGCAGCCAAGTAGCAGGGTACAATGAGCAGTTCTTC. V and J are TRBV4-1 and TRBJ2-1, with D maybe TRBD1 (5 bases). The V gene's germline CDR1 is MGHRA and CDR2 YSYEKL. Trimming stripped 1 base from V and 4 bases from J, with 8 bases between. The CDR3 length is 14 residues.

V is TRBV5-4 and J is TRBJ2-3; possibly TRBD1 for D (5 bases). Trimming shortened V by 0 bases and J by 2 bases, and 13 bases separated the two germline ends. The CDR3 consists of 16 residues. CDR1 is SGHNT and CDR2 is YYREEE in the germline V gene (reference sequence). The CDR3 nucleotides are TGTGCCAGCAGCTTGGCTTTGACAGCGTCCACAGATACGCAGTATTTT. It is translated as CASSLALTASTDTQYF.

The rearrangement uses TRBV3-1 (or the pseudogene TRBV3-2) and TRBJ2-3, with D perhaps TRBD2 (7 bases). Germline V lookup: CDR1 LGHDT, CDR2 YNNKEL (reference sequence). CDR3 size: 17 residues. Trimming pared 0 bases from V and 6 bases from J, leaving 19 bases between. CDR3 in amino acids: CASSQEFGGGPADTQYF. The CDR3 nucleotides are TGTGCCAGCAGCCAAGAATTTGGCGGGGGCCCGGCGGATACGCAGTATTTT.

The CDR3 spells CASSSTLRTDTQYF. CDR3 DNA: TGCGCCAGCAGCTCCACCCTACGCACAGATACGCAGTATTTT. This chain links TRBV5-1 with TRBJ2-3; D remains ambiguous. Between the trimmed V and J ends, which lost 3 bases and 1 base, there was a span of 9 bases. CDR3 length: 14 residues. Germline-derived CDR1 and CDR2 are SGHRS and YFSETQ.

Of note for this clone: At the DNA level, this CDR3 is encoded by other sequences in the same sample as well. The chain has TRBV5-1 and TRBJ2-1, with D perhaps matching TRBD2 (7 bases). Germline V gene sequence: CDR1 SGHRS, CDR2 YFSETQ. This CDR3 has 15 residues. Trimming took off 0 bases at V and 4 bases at J, with 11 bases between the two ends. The CDR3 loop is CASSLGGGAYNEQFF. CDR3 bases: TGCGCCAGCAGCTTGGGAGGGGGGGCATACAATGAGCAGTTCTTC.

The CDR3 DNA reads as TGTGCCAGCAGCTTAGGCTCAGCCAACTATGGCTACACCTTC. Protein sequence: CASSLGSANYGYTF. This rearrangement joins TRBV11-2 to TRBJ1-2; D is undetermined. In germline, CDR1 is SGHAT, CDR2 FQNNGV. V lost 1 base to trimming and J lost 2 bases, with 8 bases between them. This CDR3 is 14 amino acids long.

This sequence joins TRBV12-3 or TRBV12-4 and TRBJ1-2; D is undetermined. The CDR3 contains 12 residues. V was trimmed by 0 bases and J by 7 bases, leaving 6 bases between them. The CDR3 DNA follows: TGTGCCAGCAGTTTAGCAGTCGGTGGCTACACCTTC. Its protein product is CASSLAVGGYTF.

The chain carries TRBV5-1 and TRBJ2-5, with TRBD1 identical over 8 bases. There are 16 residues in the CDR3. V lost 4 bases, J lost 4 bases, and 12 bases stayed unmatched. Germline CDR1 reads SGHRS; CDR2 reads YFSETQ. Written as DNA, the CDR3 is TGCGCCAGCAGCGCCTGGACAGGGAGAGAGCTAGAGACCCAGTACTTC. It yields the protein CASSAWTGRELETQYF. Full variable domain (remainder filled in from reference TRBV5-1 and TRBJ2-5): KAGVTQTPRYLIKTRGQQVTLSCSPISGHRSVSWYQQTPGQGLQFLFEYFSETQRNKGNFPGRFSGRQFSNSRSEMNVSTLELGDSALYLCASSAWTGRELETQYFGPGTRLLVL.

This chain links TRBV24-1 with TRBJ1-2, with 9 bases that match TRBD1. This CDR3 region has 15 residues. Germline lookup yields CDR1 KGHDR and CDR2 SFDVKD. J lost 4 bases, V lost 4 bases, and 6 bases had no gene match. CDR3 region: CATSDKDRGGYGYTF. In DNA, the CDR3 is TGTGCCACCAGTGACAAGGACAGGGGTGGCTATGGCTACACCTTC.

The chain couples TRBV6-5 to TRBJ1-2; D unresolved. There are 11 residues in the CDR3. Germline CDR1 MNHEY, CDR2 SVGAGI. Deletions cut 2 bases from V and 6 bases from J, with 4 bases between. Here the CDR3 reads CASSYGDGYTF. The CDR3 DNA follows: TGTGCCAGCAGTTACGGGGATGGCTACACCTTC.

This chain links TRBV14 with TRBJ1-6, with D perhaps TRBD1 (6 bases). V was shortened by 4 bases and J by 7 bases, with 8 bases between the two germline ends. CDR1 and CDR2 (germline): SGHDN, FVKESK. CDR3 length equals 13 residues. DNA for the CDR3: TGTGCCAGCAGCCCCACAGGGAATTCACCCCTCCACTTT. This gives the protein CASSPTGNSPLHF.

The genes are TRBV9 and TRBJ1-1; D uncertain. V was shortened by 3 bases and J by 7 bases, with 13 bases between the two germline ends. Looked up from germline, CDR1 is SGDLS and CDR2 is YYNGEE. The CDR3 has 13 residues. CDR3 residues: CASSAHIGSEAFF. For the CDR3, the DNA is TGTGCCAGCAGCGCCCACATTGGTAGTGAAGCTTTCTTT.

V is TRBV4-1 and J is TRBJ2-1; D is perhaps TRBD2 (5 bases). CDR1 MGHRA and CDR2 YSYEKL come from the germline V gene. Deletions cut 0 bases from V and 4 bases from J, with 10 bases between. There are 15 residues in the CDR3. The CDR3 nucleotides read TGCGCCAGCAGCCAAGATCCCGGCGGGTACAATGAGCAGTTCTTC. Residues: CASSQDPGGYNEQFF.

The chain links TRBV12-3 or TRBV12-4 to TRBJ1-1, with D perhaps TRBD1 (5 bases). CDR3 length equals 13 residues. Trimming took off 6 bases at V and 0 bases at J, with 8 bases between the two ends. The CDR3 DNA is TGTGCCAGCAGCATACAGGTGAACACTGAAGCTTTCTTT. Its translation: CASSIQVNTEAFF.

This sequence joins TRBV19 and TRBJ1-3; unclear D gene. Germline loops: CDR1 LNHDA, CDR2 SQIVND (reference sequence). V was cut by 3 bases and J by 3 bases, with 0 bases left in between. CDR3 length equals 11 residues. The CDR3 spells CASSIGNTIYF. The CDR3 coding sequence is TGTGCCAGTAGTATTGGAAACACCATATATTTT.

The J gene is TRBJ1-1, the V gene TRBV25-1, with a weak D call TRBD1 (5 bases). The CDR3 is 15 amino acids. Trimming took off 5 bases at V and 0 bases at J, with 13 bases between the two ends. Per germline, CDR1 MGHDK and CDR2 SYGVNS. The CDR3 region is CASSPPRVLNTEAFF. In DNA, the CDR3 is TGTGCCAGCAGTCCCCCCAGGGTTTTGAACACTGAAGCTTTCTTT. The variable domain in full, with the rest retrieved from reference TRBV25-1 and TRBJ1-1, is EADIYQTPRYLVIGTGKKITLECSQTMGHDKMYWYQQDPGMELHLIHYSYGVNSTEKGDLSSESTVSRIRTEHFPLTLESARPSHTSQYLCASSPPRVLNTEAFFGQGTRLTVV.

In the case of this clone: Different DNA sequences within this sample yield the same CDR3. The V gene is TRBV4-1, the J gene TRBJ2-1; TRBD2 agrees at 11 bases. V shed 1 base, J shed 4 bases, and the junction held 0 bases outside the gene matches. The CDR3 has 15 residues. Germline lookup yields CDR1 MGHRA and CDR2 YSYEKL. CDR3 residues: CASSQASGGYNEQFF. In nucleotides, the CDR3 is TGCGCCAGCAGCCAAGCTAGCGGGGGGTACAATGAGCAGTTCTTC.

The chain recombines TRBV5-4 with TRBJ2-1; 9 nucleotides match TRBD1. After removal of 2 bases from V and 9 bases from J, the junction contained 3 bases not matched to a gene. CDR1 and CDR2 from the germline V gene are SGHNT and YYREEE (reference sequence). The CDR3 is made up of 13 amino acids. Written as DNA, the CDR3 is TGTGCCAGCAGCTTCAAGGACAGGGGTGAGCAGTTCTTC. Amino acid sequence: CASSFKDRGEQFF.

CDR3 DNA: TGTGCCAGTATCCCGGACGGAAGTTACTCTGGAAACACCATATATTTT. Protein sequence: CASIPDGSYSGNTIYF. This rearrangement joins TRBV19 to TRBJ1-3; D remains unclear. Germline V gene lookup returns CDR1 LNHDA and CDR2 SQIVND (reference sequence). The V end was cut by 7 bases, the J end by 0 bases, with 16 bases between. The CDR3 runs to 16 residues.

This chain joins TRBV5-6 and TRBJ1-5; maybe TRBD1 (5 bases). The V end was cut by 0 bases, the J end by 9 bases, with 16 bases between. Germline V gives CDR1 SGHDT, CDR2 YYEEEE. The CDR3 has 15 amino acids. The CDR3 nucleotides are TGTGCCAGCAGCTTGGGAGGGGCCTCGCGGACGCCCCAGCATTTT. Its translation: CASSLGGASRTPQHF.

The V gene is TRBV5-1, the J gene TRBJ1-1, with 12 bases identical to TRBD1. The germline gives CDR1 SGHRS, CDR2 YFSETQ. The CDR3 is 18 residues long. J lost 1 base, V lost 0 bases, and 7 bases had no gene match. CDR3 protein: CASSLAPGQGAKNTEAFF. The CDR3 coding sequence is TGCGCCAGCAGCTTGGCCCCGGGACAGGGGGCTAAGAACACTGAAGCTTTCTTT.